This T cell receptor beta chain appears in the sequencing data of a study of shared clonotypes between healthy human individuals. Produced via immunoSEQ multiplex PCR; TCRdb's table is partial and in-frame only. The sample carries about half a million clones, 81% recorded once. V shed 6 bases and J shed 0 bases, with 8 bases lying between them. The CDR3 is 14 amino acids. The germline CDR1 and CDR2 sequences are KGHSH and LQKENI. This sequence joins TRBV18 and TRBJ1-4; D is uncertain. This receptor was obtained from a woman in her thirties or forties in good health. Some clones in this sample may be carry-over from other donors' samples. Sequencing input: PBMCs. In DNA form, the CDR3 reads TGTGCCAGCTCGTTAAGCGCAACTAATGAAAAACTGTTTTTT. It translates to CASSLSATNEKLFF.